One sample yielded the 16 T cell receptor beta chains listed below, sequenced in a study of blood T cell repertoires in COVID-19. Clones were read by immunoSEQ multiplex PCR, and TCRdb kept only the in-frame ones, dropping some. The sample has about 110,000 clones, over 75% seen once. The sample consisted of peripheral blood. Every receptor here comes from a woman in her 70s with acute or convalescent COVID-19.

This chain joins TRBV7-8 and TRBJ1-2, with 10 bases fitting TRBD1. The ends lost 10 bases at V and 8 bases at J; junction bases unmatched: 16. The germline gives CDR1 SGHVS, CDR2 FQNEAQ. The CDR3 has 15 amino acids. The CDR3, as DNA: TGTGCCACCCGAGAGGGCGGGACAGGGGTCGGAGGCTACACCTTC. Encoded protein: CATREGGTGVGGYTF. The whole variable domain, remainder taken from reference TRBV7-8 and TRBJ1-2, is GAGVSQSPRYKVAKRGQDVALRCDPISGHVSLFWYQQALGQGPEFLTYFQNEAQLDKSGLPSDRFFAERPEGSVSTLKIQRTQQEDSAVYLCATREGGTGVGGYTFGSGTRLTVV.

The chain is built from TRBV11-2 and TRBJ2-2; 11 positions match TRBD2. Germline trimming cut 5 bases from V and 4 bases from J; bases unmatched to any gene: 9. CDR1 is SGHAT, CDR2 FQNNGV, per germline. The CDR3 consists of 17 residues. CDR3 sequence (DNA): TGTGCCAGCAGCGCCTCCACTAGCGGGAGAAGCACCGGGGAGCTGTTTTTT. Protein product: CASSASTSGRSTGELFF. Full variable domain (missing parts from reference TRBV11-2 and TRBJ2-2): EAGVAQSPRYKIIEKRQSVAFWCNPISGHATLYWYQQILGQGPKLLIQFQNNGVVDDSQLPKDRFSAERLKGVDSTLKIQPAKLEDSAVYLCASSASTSGRSTGELFFGEGSRLTVL.

The CDR3 DNA sequence: TGTGCCAGCAGCGCCGGGACAGGGATAGGCTCACCCCTCCACTTT. This encodes CASSAGTGIGSPLHF. The genes are TRBV7-2 and TRBJ1-6; 9 bases map to TRBD1. This CDR3 has 15 amino acids. The junction had 9 bases not matched to a gene; V was cut back by 5 bases and J by 10 bases. Germline CDR1 and CDR2: SGHTA and FQGNSA.

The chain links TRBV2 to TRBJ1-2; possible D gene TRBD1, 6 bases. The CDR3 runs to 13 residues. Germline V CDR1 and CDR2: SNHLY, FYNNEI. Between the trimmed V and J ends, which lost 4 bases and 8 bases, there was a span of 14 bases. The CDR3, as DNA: TGTGCCAGCAGTGCAACAGGGTCGGGCGGCTACACCTTC. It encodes CASSATGSGGYTF. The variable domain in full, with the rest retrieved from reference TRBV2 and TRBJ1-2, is EPEVTQTPSHQVTQMGQEVILRCVPISNHLYFYWYRQILGQKVEFLVSFYNNEISEKSEIFDDQFSVERPDGSNFTLKIRSTKLEDSAMYFCASSATGSGGYTFGSGTRLTVV.

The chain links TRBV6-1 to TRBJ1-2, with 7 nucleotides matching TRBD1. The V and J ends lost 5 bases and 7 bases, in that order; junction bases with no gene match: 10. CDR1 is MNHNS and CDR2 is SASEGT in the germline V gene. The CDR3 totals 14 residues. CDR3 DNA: TGTGCCAGCAGTCCCTCGAGGGCAGGGGGTGGCTACACCTTC. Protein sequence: CASSPSRAGGGYTF.

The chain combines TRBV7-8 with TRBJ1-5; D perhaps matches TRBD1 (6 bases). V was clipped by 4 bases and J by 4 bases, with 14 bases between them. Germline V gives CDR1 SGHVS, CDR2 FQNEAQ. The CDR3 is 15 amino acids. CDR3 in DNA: TGTGCCAGCAGCTCGATGGGGACATCGAATCAGCCCCAGCATTTT. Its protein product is CASSSMGTSNQPQHF.

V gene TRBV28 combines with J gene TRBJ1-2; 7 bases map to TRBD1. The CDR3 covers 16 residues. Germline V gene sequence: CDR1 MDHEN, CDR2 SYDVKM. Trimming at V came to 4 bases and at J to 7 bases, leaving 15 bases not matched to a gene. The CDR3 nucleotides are TGTGCCAGCAGTTCTTCATTCGGGACAGCGCCTGGTGGCTACACCTTC. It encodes CASSSSFGTAPGGYTF.

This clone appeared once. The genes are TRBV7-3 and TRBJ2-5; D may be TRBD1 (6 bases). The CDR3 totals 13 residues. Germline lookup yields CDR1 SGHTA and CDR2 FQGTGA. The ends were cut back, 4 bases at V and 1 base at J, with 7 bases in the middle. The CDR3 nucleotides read TGTGCCAGCAGCTGGACAGCCCAAGAGACCCAGTACTTC. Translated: CASSWTAQETQYF.

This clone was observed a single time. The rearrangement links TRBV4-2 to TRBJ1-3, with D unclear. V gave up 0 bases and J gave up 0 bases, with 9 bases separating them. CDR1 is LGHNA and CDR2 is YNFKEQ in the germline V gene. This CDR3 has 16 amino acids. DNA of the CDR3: TGTGCCAGCAGCCAAGAACACGCGGACTCTGGAAACACCATATATTTT. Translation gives CASSQEHADSGNTIYF.

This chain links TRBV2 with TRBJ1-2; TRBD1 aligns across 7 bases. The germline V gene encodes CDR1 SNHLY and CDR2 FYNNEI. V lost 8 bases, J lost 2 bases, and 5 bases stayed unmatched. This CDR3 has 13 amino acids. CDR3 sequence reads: CASGRDSNYGYTF. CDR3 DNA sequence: TGTGCCAGCGGCAGGGACAGCAACTATGGCTACACCTTC.

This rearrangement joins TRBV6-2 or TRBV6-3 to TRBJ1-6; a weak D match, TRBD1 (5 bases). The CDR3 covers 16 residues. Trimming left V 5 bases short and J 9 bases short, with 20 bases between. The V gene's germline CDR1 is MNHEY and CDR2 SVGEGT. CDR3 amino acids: CASSDRRGMLSSPLHF. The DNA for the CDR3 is TGTGCCAGCAGTGATCGGCGGGGGATGCTTAGTTCACCCCTCCACTTT.

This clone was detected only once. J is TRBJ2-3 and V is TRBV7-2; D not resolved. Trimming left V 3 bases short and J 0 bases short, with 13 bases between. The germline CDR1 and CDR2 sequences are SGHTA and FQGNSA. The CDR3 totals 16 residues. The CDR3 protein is CASSFSTPVSTDTQYF. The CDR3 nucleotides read TGTGCCAGCAGCTTCTCCACCCCAGTCAGCACAGATACGCAGTATTTT.

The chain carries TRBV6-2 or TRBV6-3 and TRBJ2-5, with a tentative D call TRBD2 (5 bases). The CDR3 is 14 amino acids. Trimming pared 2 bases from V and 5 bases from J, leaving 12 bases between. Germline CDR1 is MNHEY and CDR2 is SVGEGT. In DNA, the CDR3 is TGTGCCAGCAGTTACGCAAATAGGAGGGAGACCCAGTACTTC. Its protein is CASSYANRRETQYF.

The CDR3 bases are TGTGCCAGTAGATGGGTCAGGGGAAGCAATCAGCCCCAGCATTTT. Encoded protein: CASRWVRGSNQPQHF. The rearrangement joins TRBV19 to TRBJ1-5; D is perhaps TRBD1 (6 bases). The germline gives CDR1 LNHDA, CDR2 SQIVND (reference sequence). This CDR3 region has 15 residues. V was shortened by 6 bases and J by 1 base, with 13 bases between the two germline ends.

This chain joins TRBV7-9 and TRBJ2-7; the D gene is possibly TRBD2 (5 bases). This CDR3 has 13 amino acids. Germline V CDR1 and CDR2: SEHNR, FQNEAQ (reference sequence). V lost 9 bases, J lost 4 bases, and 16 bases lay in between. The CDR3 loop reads CASEFEREYEQYF. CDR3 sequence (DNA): TGTGCCAGTGAGTTTGAGAGGGAATACGAGCAGTACTTC.

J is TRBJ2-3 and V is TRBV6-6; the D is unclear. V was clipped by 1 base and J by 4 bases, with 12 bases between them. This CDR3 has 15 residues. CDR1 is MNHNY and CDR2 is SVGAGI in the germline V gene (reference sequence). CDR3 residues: CASSYFPTTPDTQYF. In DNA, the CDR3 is TGTGCCAGCAGTTACTTTCCTACTACTCCAGATACGCAGTATTTT.